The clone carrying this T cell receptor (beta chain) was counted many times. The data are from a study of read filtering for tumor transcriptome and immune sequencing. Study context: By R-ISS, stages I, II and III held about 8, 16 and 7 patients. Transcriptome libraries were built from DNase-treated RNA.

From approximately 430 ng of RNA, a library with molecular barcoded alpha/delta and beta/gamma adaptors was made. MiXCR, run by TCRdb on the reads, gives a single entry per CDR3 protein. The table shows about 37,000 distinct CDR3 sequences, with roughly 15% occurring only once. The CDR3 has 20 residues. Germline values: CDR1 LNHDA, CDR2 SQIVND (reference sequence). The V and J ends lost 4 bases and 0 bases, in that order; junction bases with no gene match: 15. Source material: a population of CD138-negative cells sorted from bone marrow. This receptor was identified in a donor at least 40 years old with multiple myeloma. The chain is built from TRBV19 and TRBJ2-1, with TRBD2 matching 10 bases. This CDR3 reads CASSTLWGLAGAGSYNEQFF. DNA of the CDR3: TGTGCCAGTAGTACTCTCTGGGGGCTAGCGGGAGCTGGCTCCTACAATGAGCAGTTCTTC.